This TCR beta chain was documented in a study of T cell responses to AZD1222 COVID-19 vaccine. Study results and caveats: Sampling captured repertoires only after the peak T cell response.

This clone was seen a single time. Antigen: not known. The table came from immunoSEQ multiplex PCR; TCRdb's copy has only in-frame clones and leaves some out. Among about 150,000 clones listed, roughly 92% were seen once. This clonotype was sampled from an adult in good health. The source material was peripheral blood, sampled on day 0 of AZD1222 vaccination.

CDR3 amino acids: CASSEGGGSQPQHF. Written as DNA, the CDR3 is TGTGCCAGCAGTGAAGGGGGGGGCAGTCAGCCCCAGCATTTT. This chain connects TRBV25-1 to TRBJ1-5; possibly TRBD1 for D (6 bases). Germline V gene sequence: CDR1 MGHDK, CDR2 SYGVNS. The CDR3 consists of 14 residues. V was trimmed by 2 bases and J by 6 bases, leaving 11 bases between them. Full variable domain (outside the CDR3, taken from reference TRBV25-1 and TRBJ1-5): EADIYQTPRYLVIGTGKKITLECSQTMGHDKMYWYQQDPGMELHLIHYSYGVNSTEKGDLSSESTVSRIRTEHFPLTLESARPSHTSQYLCASSEGGGSQPQHFGDGTRLSIL.